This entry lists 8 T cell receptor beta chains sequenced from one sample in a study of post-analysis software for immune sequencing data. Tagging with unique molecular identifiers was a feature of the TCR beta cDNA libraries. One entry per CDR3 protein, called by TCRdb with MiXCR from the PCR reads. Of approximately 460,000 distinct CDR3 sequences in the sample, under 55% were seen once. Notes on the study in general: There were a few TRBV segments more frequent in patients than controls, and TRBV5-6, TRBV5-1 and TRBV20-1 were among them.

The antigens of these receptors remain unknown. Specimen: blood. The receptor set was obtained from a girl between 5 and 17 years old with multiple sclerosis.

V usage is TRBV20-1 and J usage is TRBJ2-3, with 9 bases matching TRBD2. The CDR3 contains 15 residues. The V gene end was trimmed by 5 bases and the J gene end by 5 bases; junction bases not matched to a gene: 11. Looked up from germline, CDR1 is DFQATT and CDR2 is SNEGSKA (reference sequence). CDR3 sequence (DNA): TGCAGTGCTCCTCCGGGGACTAGCAGAAGAGATACGCAGTATTTT. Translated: CSAPPGTSRRDTQYF.

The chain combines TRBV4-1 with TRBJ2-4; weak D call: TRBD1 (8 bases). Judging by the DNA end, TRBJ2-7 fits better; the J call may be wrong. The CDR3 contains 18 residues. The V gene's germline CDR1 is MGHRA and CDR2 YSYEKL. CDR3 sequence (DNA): TGCGCCAGCAGCCACACCGGAAGCGGGGACAGGAGCTACTACGAGCAGTACTTC. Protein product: CASSHTGSGDRSYYEQYF.

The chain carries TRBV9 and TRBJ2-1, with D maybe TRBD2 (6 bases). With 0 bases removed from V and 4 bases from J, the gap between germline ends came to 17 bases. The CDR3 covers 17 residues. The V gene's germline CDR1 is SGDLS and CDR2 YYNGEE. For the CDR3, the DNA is TGTGCCAGCAGCGTAGCTAGGGTTCCGGGGGTATACAATGAGCAGTTCTTC. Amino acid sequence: CASSVARVPGVYNEQFF.

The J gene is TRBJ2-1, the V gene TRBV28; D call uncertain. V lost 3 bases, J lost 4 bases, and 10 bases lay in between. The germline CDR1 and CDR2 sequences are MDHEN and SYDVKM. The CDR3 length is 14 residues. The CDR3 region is CASSFSVMYNEQFF. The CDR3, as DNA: TGTGCCAGCAGTTTCTCGGTAATGTACAATGAGCAGTTCTTC.

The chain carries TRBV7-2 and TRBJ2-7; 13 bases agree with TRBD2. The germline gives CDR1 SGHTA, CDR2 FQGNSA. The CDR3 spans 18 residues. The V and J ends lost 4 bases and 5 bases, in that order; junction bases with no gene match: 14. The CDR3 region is CASSSQARTSGSGHEQYF. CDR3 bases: TGTGCCAGCAGCTCTCAAGCTCGGACTAGCGGGAGTGGCCACGAGCAGTACTTC.

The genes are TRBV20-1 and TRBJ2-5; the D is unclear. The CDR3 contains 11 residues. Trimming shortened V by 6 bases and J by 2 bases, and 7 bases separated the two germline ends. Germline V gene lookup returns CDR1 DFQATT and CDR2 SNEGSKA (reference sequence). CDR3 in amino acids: CSAEMQETQYF. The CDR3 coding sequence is TGCAGTGCGGAGATGCAAGAGACCCAGTACTTC.

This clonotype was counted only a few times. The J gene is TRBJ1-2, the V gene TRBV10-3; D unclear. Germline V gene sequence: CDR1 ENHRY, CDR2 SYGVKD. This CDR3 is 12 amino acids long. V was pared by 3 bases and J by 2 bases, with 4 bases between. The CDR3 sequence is CAISDQNYGYTF. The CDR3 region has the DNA TGTGCCATCAGTGACCAGAACTATGGCTACACCTTC.

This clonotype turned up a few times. As DNA, the CDR3 is TGCGCCAGCGCGTCGGACAGGGGAACTGAAGCTTTCTTT. It yields the protein CASASDRGTEAFF. This chain uses TRBV5-1 with TRBJ1-1; 9 nucleotides align to TRBD1. The CDR3 is 13 amino acids. The V gene end was trimmed by 7 bases and the J gene end by 5 bases; junction bases not matched to a gene: 6. Germline V lookup: CDR1 SGHRS, CDR2 YFSETQ.